This TCR beta chain was captured by sequencing in a study of early T cells in non-severe SARS-CoV-2 infection. Turning to the study itself: Sequencing of bulk RNA from unsorted whole blood was done, without chain pairing. Study results and limitations: Sequences matched to VDJdb favored anti-spike CD8 responses, while private and CD4 specificities were missed.

This clonotype was detected ten times or more. Its antigen is currently unknown. This CDR3 has 12 residues. CDR1 is MDHEN and CDR2 is SYDVKM in the germline V gene. Trimming left V 5 bases short and J 9 bases short, with 14 bases between. Unique molecular identifiers were added to individual cDNA molecules. Each CDR3 protein is one row after TCRdb ran MiXCR on the 5' RACE reads. The sample records roughly 76,000 distinct CDR3 sequences, approximately 12% being singletons. Sequenced material: whole blood. J is TRBJ2-7 and V is TRBV28, with D possibly being TRBD2 (6 bases). The sequence was collected from an adult who was a healthcare worker with PCR-confirmed SARS-CoV-2 infection or an uninfected control (not recorded which). The CDR3 sequence is CASSPPRGGQYF. Here the CDR3 DNA reads TGTGCCAGCAGTCCCCCCCGGGGAGGGCAGTACTTC.